The T cell receptor beta chain described here comes from a study of regulatory T cells in long-lasting Graves disease. Described time point: newly diagnosed GD, antithyroid drugs for less than 3 months. From RNA extracted from PBMCs, the TCR library was made. The peripheral blood volume drawn was about 10 milliliters, and it was collected into EDTA tubes. General study findings and limits: The persistent group shared 2,700 or so public clonotypes, more than the 966 shared by new patients.

There are 14 residues in the CDR3. Germline CDR1 and CDR2: LGHDT and YNNKEL (reference sequence). Trimming took 4 bases from V and 9 from J; bases not matched to a gene: 6. Researchers made TCR beta libraries by using iRepertoire HTBI primers and running Arm-PCR on CDR3 regions. From the multiplex PCR reads, TCRdb called clonotypes with MiXCR, one entry per CDR3 protein. The sample has fewer than 550,000 distinct CDR3 sequences, 15% to 20% seen once. There are a few counts of this clonotype. No antigen is known for it. These data are also associated with another study on T cells in Graves' hyperthyroidism and ophthalmopathy. That work adds: The hyperthyroidism was newly diagnosed and had lasted under 2 months; the patients were aged 18 to 65.

This chain links TRBV3-1 with TRBJ1-6; 7 bases map to TRBD1. Sequences were derived from peripheral blood mononuclear cells (PBMCs), sampled at new diagnosis, from a patient treated with antithyroid drugs. The source is a woman aged 35-60 years with Graves disease. The CDR3: CASSRDRVASPLHF. DNA for the CDR3: TGTGCCAGCAGCCGTGACAGGGTTGCTTCACCCCTCCACTTT.